One T cell receptor (beta chain) is described in this entry. The data originate from a study of blood T cell repertoires in COVID-19. Study as a whole: Acute and convalescent COVID-19 specimens originated in the United States, Italy and Spain. PBMCs, B-cell-depleted T cells, or T cells provided the cDNA or gDNA that made up the material.

There are 14 residues in the CDR3. Germline V gene data show CDR1 as SGHRS and CDR2 as YFSETQ. With V trimmed by 4 bases and J by 7 bases, 5 bases remained unmatched. Some clones are missing from TCRdb's copy, which holds only in-frame ones; the method was immunoSEQ multiplex PCR. The sample has a few hundred thousand clones, more than 80% seen once; the top ten hold roughly 3%. The V gene is TRBV5-1, the J gene TRBJ2-1, with TRBD1 matching 10 bases. The TCR was taken from a woman aged 18-35 years in a cohort exposed to, infected with or recovered from COVID-19 (not recorded which). Sequencing used PBMCs or T cells enriched from blood (not recorded which). The chain's CDR3 is CASSPGTGDNEQFF. Here the CDR3 DNA reads TGCGCCAGCAGCCCCGGGACAGGGGATAATGAGCAGTTCTTC.